This TCR beta chain was obtained from a study of read filtering for tumor transcriptome and immune sequencing. In the study overall: DNase treatment preceded whole-transcriptome library preparation.

Deletions cut 5 bases from V and 4 bases from J, with 16 bases between. The CDR3 length is 15 residues. CDR1 is LNHDA and CDR2 is SQIVND in the germline V gene (reference sequence). This clonotype was observed at least ten times. The library was built from about 0.4 ug RNA with molecular barcoded adaptors for alpha/delta and beta/gamma chains. TCRdb itself ran the reads through MiXCR, one entry per CDR3 protein. The sample yields approximately 58,000 distinct CDR3 sequences, more than 20% seen once. The TCR comes from a donor aged 40 or older with multiple myeloma. Sequencing was carried out using a population of CD138-negative cells sorted from bone marrow. V and J are TRBV19 and TRBJ2-3; D is uncertain. The CDR3 DNA is TGTGCCAGTAGTCGCTCCCCCTCCGCCGCAGATACGCAGTATTTT. It yields the protein CASSRSPSAADTQYF.